The 32 T cell receptor beta chains below all came from one sample that was sequenced in a study of post-analysis software for immune sequencing data. Study outcomes and limitations: Comparison of patients with controls showed about 5 TRBV segments more frequent in patients, TRBV5-6, TRBV5-1 and TRBV20-1 among them.

cDNA libraries for TCR beta contained unique molecular identifiers. One entry per CDR3 protein, called by TCRdb with MiXCR from the PCR reads. The repertoire includes 380,000 or so distinct CDR3 sequences, less than 40% of them detected once, and under 15% sits in the top ten. Their antigen targets remain unknown. The sequenced sample consisted of blood. These TCRs come from a girl aged 5-17 years with multiple sclerosis.

The chain recombines TRBV4-1 with TRBJ1-1; the D gene is possibly TRBD1 (6 bases). The germline V gene encodes CDR1 MGHRA and CDR2 YSYEKL. This CDR3 has 16 residues. The V gene lost 2 bases and the J gene lost 4 bases, with 17 bases spanning the gap. The CDR3, as DNA: TGCGCCAGCAGCCAATACCCTGGACAGCAGAGCACTGAAGCTTTCTTT. It translates to CASSQYPGQQSTEAFF.

The chain combines TRBV7-3 with TRBJ1-2; D is perhaps TRBD1 (6 bases). The germline V gene has CDR1 SGHTA and CDR2 FQGTGA. The V gene lost 5 bases and the J gene lost 8 bases, with 15 bases spanning the gap. The CDR3 length is 13 residues. This CDR3 reads CASSPAGDLGYTF. Here the CDR3 DNA reads TGTGCCAGCAGCCCCGCAGGGGATTTGGGCTACACCTTC. The whole variable domain, remainder taken from reference TRBV7-3 and TRBJ1-2, is GAGVSQTPSNKVTEKGKYVELRCDPISGHTALYWYRQSLGQGPEFLIYFQGTGAADDSGLPNDRFFAVRPEGSVSTLKIQRTERGDSAVYLCASSPAGDLGYTFGSGTRLTVV.

This clonotype was detected only a few times. The genes are TRBV29-1 and TRBJ2-7; 8 bases are shared with TRBD1. From germline, CDR1 is SQVTM and CDR2 ANQGSEA. This CDR3 spans 16 amino acids. Losses at the gene ends were 7 bases for V and 3 bases for J; bases not matched to a gene: 17. This chain's CDR3 is CSASGTGSDRLYEQYF. In DNA, the CDR3 is TGCAGCGCTTCCGGGACAGGTTCGGACCGCCTCTACGAGCAGTACTTC.

The chain recombines TRBV25-1 with TRBJ2-5; D perhaps matches TRBD1 (6 bases). V dropped 3 bases and J dropped 1 base, with 12 bases sitting between them. This CDR3 region has 15 residues. From germline, CDR1 is MGHDK and CDR2 SYGVNS. The DNA for the CDR3 is TGTGCCAGCAGTGAGCAGGGGACATTCCAAGAGACCCAGTACTTC. Protein sequence: CASSEQGTFQETQYF.

The chain carries TRBV4-2 and TRBJ2-2; D not certain. The CDR3 consists of 14 residues. The V gene lost 3 bases and the J gene lost 1 base, with 6 bases spanning the gap. CDR1 and CDR2 (germline): LGHNA, YNFKEQ. CDR3 in amino acids: CASSHDENTGELFF. Here the CDR3 DNA reads TGTGCCAGCAGCCACGACGAGAACACCGGGGAGCTGTTTTTT.

This clonotype has only a few counts. The chain links TRBV6-6 to TRBJ2-5; D gene uncertain. CDR1 is MNHNY, CDR2 SVGAGI, per germline (reference sequence). Trimming removed 11 bases from V and 5 bases from J, with 6 bases in between. The CDR3 consists of 9 residues. For the CDR3, the DNA is TGTGCCGCCGGGGAGACCCAGTACTTC. This sequence encodes CAAGETQYF.

This clonotype was seen only once. This chain links TRBV14 with TRBJ2-7, with D tentatively TRBD1 (6 bases). Between the trimmed V and J ends, which lost 4 bases and 6 bases, there was a span of 13 bases. CDR1 SGHDN and CDR2 FVKESK come from the germline V gene. CDR3 length equals 13 residues. The CDR3 nucleotides read TGTGCCAGCAGCCTTCGTACGGACAGCGAGCAGTACTTC. Translating it yields CASSLRTDSEQYF.

V is TRBV6-5 and J is TRBJ2-3, with TRBD2 as a possible D gene (5 bases). The V end lost 6 bases, the J end lost 4 bases, and 8 bases lay between the germline ends. Germline lookup yields CDR1 MNHEY and CDR2 SVGAGI. The CDR3 length is 12 residues. The CDR3 is CASRRGPDTQYF. The CDR3 bases are TGTGCCAGCAGACGGGGTCCAGATACGCAGTATTTT.

The rearrangement joins TRBV6-2 or TRBV6-3 to TRBJ1-2; the D is unclear. Trimming took off 2 bases at V and 0 bases at J, with 16 bases between the two ends. CDR3 length equals 17 residues. Per the germline V gene, CDR1 is MNHEY and CDR2 is SVGEGT. The CDR3 region has the DNA TGTGCCAGCAGTTACCGACTCCGTATGGGAGCTAACTATGGCTACACCTTC. Its protein is CASSYRLRMGANYGYTF.

The chain recombines TRBV20-1 with TRBJ2-5; D ambiguous. The germline V gene encodes CDR1 DFQATT and CDR2 SNEGSKA (reference sequence). This CDR3 has 13 amino acids. V was trimmed by 3 bases and J by 1 base, leaving 9 bases between them. The CDR3 sequence is CSASPRPQETQYF. CDR3 DNA sequence: TGCAGTGCTAGCCCTCGGCCCCAAGAGACCCAGTACTTC.

CDR3 protein: CSARDSWDPNYGYTF. The CDR3 DNA is TGCAGTGCTAGAGATTCTTGGGACCCTAACTATGGCTACACCTTC. The chain links TRBV20-1 to TRBJ1-2; D is possibly TRBD1 (5 bases). Trimming took 0 bases from V and 0 from J, leaving 11 bases between them. The CDR3 covers 15 residues. Germline CDR1 is DFQATT and CDR2 is SNEGSKA (reference sequence).

V usage is TRBV12-3 or TRBV12-4 and J usage is TRBJ2-7; tentatively, D is TRBD1 (5 bases). This CDR3 spans 13 amino acids. Trimming took 5 bases from V and 5 from J, leaving 13 bases between them. The CDR3 DNA reads as TGTGCCAGCAGTAGACTCCAGGGCCACGAGCAGTACTTC. Its translation: CASSRLQGHEQYF.

This clonotype was found a few times. An end of the junction differs from the germline gene, which may be a read error. The chain has TRBV11-1 and TRBJ2-3; 9 bases are a match to TRBD2. Per the germline V gene, CDR1 is SGHAT and CDR2 is FQDESV (reference sequence). The CDR3 length is 15 residues. CDR3: CASSLQRGGTDTQYF. The DNA for the CDR3 is TGTGCCAGTAGCTTACAGCGGGGGGGCACAGATACGCAGTATTTT.

Remarks on this clonotype: Its ends do not fully match the called genes, so a read error is possible. CDR3 sequence reads: CASSKHPTGVVVPDMQYF. CDR3 coding DNA: TGTGCCAGCAGTAAGCACCCGACAGGGGTCGTGGTCCCAGATATGCAGTATTTT. The chain couples TRBV12-3 or TRBV12-4 to TRBJ2-3, with 8 bases lining up with TRBD1. The CDR3 loop spans 18 amino acids.

The rearrangement uses TRBV2 and TRBJ2-7; tentative D call: TRBD2 (6 bases). Trimming removed 11 bases at V and 2 bases at J, with 19 bases between. CDR1 and CDR2 (germline): SNHLY, FYNNEI. This CDR3 region has 14 residues. CDR3 region: CAGLAVKPPYEQYF. In DNA, the CDR3 is TGTGCCGGTTTAGCGGTGAAGCCTCCCTACGAGCAGTACTTC. The full variable domain, in which reference TRBV2 and TRBJ2-7 provide the parts outside the CDR3, is EPEVTQTPSHQVTQMGQEVILRCVPISNHLYFYWYRQILGQKVEFLVSFYNNEISEKSEIFDDQFSVERPDGSNFTLKIRSTKLEDSAMYFCAGLAVKPPYEQYFGPGTRLTVT.

The chain joins TRBV28 to TRBJ1-5, with TRBD1 matching 9 bases. CDR1 and CDR2 (germline): MDHEN, SYDVKM. V lost 7 bases and J lost 1; bases outside the gene matches: 8. CDR3 size: 16 residues. The CDR3 region has the DNA TGTGCCAGCACCATTGGGGGACAGGGAAGCAATCAGCCCCAGCATTTT. Protein product: CASTIGGQGSNQPQHF.

CDR3 sequence reads: CASKGYETQYF. For the CDR3, the DNA is TGTGCCAGCAAAGGATACGAGACCCAGTACTTC. V usage is TRBV12-3 or TRBV12-4 and J usage is TRBJ2-7; D is uncertain. The end of the DNA fits TRBJ2-5 better, so the J call may be wrong. The CDR3 sequence is 11 residues long.

V usage is TRBV5-1 and J usage is TRBJ2-7; 9 bases are shared with TRBD1. This CDR3 region has 14 residues. With V trimmed by 3 bases and J by 5 bases, 6 bases remained unmatched. CDR1 and CDR2 from the germline V gene are SGHRS and YFSETQ. The CDR3: CASSSGTGKNEQYF. DNA for the CDR3: TGCGCCAGCAGCTCCGGGACAGGGAAAAACGAGCAGTACTTC.

The rearrangement links TRBV28 to TRBJ2-5; D is unresolved. Gene TRBJ2-7 matches the end of the DNA better, so the J call may be wrong. Germline-derived CDR1 and CDR2 are MDHEN and SYDVKM. The CDR3 contains 15 residues. The CDR3 loop reads CASSLMVPSNYEQYF. CDR3 DNA: TGTGCCAGCAGTTTAATGGTCCCCTCTAACTACGAGCAGTACTTC.

This clonotype appeared a few times. The chain carries TRBV28 and TRBJ2-5, with a tentative D call TRBD2 (7 bases). Germline lookup yields CDR1 MDHEN and CDR2 SYDVKM. V was shortened by 5 bases and J by 5 bases, with 18 bases between the two germline ends. This CDR3 region has 15 residues. The CDR3 region is CASSPPGGRVETQYF. CDR3 nucleotide sequence: TGTGCCAGCAGTCCCCCCGGGGGGCGCGTCGAGACCCAGTACTTC.

This chain uses TRBV7-9 with TRBJ2-3; D perhaps matches TRBD1 (7 bases). This CDR3 spans 17 amino acids. Germline V gene sequence: CDR1 SEHNR, CDR2 FQNEAQ (reference sequence). The ends were cut back, 6 bases at V and 5 bases at J, with 24 bases in the middle. CDR3 nucleotides: TGTGCCAGCAGAACTAGCAGGGGGGCCCGACCTGTAGATACGCAGTATTTT. It is translated as CASRTSRGARPVDTQYF.

This clonotype was counted between two and nine times. The chain is built from TRBV7-6 and TRBJ2-1; D is unclear. Germline V CDR1 and CDR2: SGHVS, FNYEAQ. V shed 4 bases and J shed 8 bases, with 9 bases lying between them. The CDR3 extends over 12 amino acids. CDR3 sequence: CASSSGFHEQFF. For the CDR3, the DNA is TGTGCCAGCAGCTCCGGTTTCCATGAGCAGTTCTTC.

The chain carries TRBV28 and TRBJ2-7; TRBD1 is a possible D gene (6 bases). Germline CDR1 and CDR2: MDHEN and SYDVKM. Trimming left V 6 bases short and J 5 bases short, with 14 bases between. This CDR3 region has 13 residues. CDR3 sequence: CASSPGQSHEQYF. DNA for the CDR3: TGTGCCAGCAGCCCGGGACAATCCCACGAGCAGTACTTC.

The sample holds a few counts of this clonotype. This sequence joins TRBV12-3 or TRBV12-4 and TRBJ2-5; D is perhaps TRBD2 (6 bases). This CDR3 contains 12 residues. Trimming removed 6 bases at V and 13 bases at J, with 18 bases between. The CDR3 reads CASSPFGRVPYF. In nucleotides, the CDR3 is TGTGCCAGCAGCCCGTTCGGGAGAGTTCCGTACTTC.

The chain combines TRBV29-1 with TRBJ2-7; D gene unclear. The germline V and J ends were trimmed by 5 bases and 0 bases, with 11 bases remaining between them. This CDR3 region has 13 residues. Germline lookup yields CDR1 SQVTM and CDR2 ANQGSEA. The DNA for the CDR3 is TGCAGCGTTCGGCCCGACAACTCCTACGAGCAGTACTTC. As protein: CSVRPDNSYEQYF.

The rearrangement uses TRBV5-1 and TRBJ2-5; TRBD1 agrees at 12 bases. Per the germline V gene, CDR1 is SGHRS and CDR2 is YFSETQ. The CDR3 loop spans 15 amino acids. After removal of 4 bases from V and 5 bases from J, the junction contained 6 bases not matched to a gene. For the CDR3, the DNA is TGCGCCAGCAGCGGCGGGACAGGGGGCAGGGAGACCCAGTACTTC. Translating it yields CASSGGTGGRETQYF.

In this sample, this clonotype turned up a few times. The J gene is TRBJ1-2, the V gene TRBV7-8, with D uncertain. Trimming shortened V by 2 bases and J by 8 bases, and 12 bases separated the two germline ends. Germline assignment: CDR1 SGHVS and CDR2 FQNEAQ. This CDR3 is built from 13 residues. DNA for the CDR3: TGTGCCAGCAGCTTATCTACTGCGCGCGGCTACACCTTC. It is translated as CASSLSTARGYTF. Filled out from reference TRBV7-8 and TRBJ1-2, the complete variable domain reads GAGVSQSPRYKVAKRGQDVALRCDPISGHVSLFWYQQALGQGPEFLTYFQNEAQLDKSGLPSDRFFAERPEGSVSTLKIQRTQQEDSAVYLCASSLSTARGYTFGSGTRLTVV.

This clonotype was picked up many times. CDR3 sequence (DNA): TGTGCCAGCAGCTCAGCGGGGGTCGATTACAATGAGCAGTTCTTC. Encoded protein: CASSSAGVDYNEQFF. The J gene is TRBJ2-1, the V gene TRBV7-2; 8 bases are a match to TRBD2. The ends lost 4 bases at V and 4 bases at J; junction bases unmatched: 6. This CDR3 has 15 amino acids. In germline, CDR1 is SGHTA, CDR2 FQGNSA.

This clonotype came up many times. The chain carries TRBV29-1 and TRBJ2-3; TRBD2 matches 10 bases. With V trimmed by 1 base and J by 0 bases, 4 bases remained unmatched. This CDR3 has 16 residues. Germline V lookup: CDR1 SQVTM, CDR2 ANQGSEA. This CDR3 reads CSVEGSGGTSTDTQYF. The CDR3, as DNA: TGCAGCGTTGAAGGTAGCGGGGGGACAAGCACAGATACGCAGTATTTT.

The V call is TRBV7-2, the J call TRBJ1-2; 8 bases are a match to TRBD1. J gave up 6 bases and V 4 bases, and 10 bases lay outside the gene matches. CDR3 length: 15 residues. CDR1 SGHTA and CDR2 FQGNSA come from the germline V gene. DNA for the CDR3: TGTGCCAGCAGCTACACGGACAGGGCGGTACATGGCTACACCTTC. This gives the protein CASSYTDRAVHGYTF.

This chain links TRBV12-3 or TRBV12-4 with TRBJ2-5; D uncertain. The V end was cut by 6 bases, the J end by 5 bases, with 7 bases between. This CDR3 is 11 amino acids long. CDR3 bases: TGTGCCAGCAGGCTTTCCGAGACCCAGTACTTC. It encodes CASRLSETQYF.

The rearrangement links TRBV29-1 to TRBJ2-1; 8 positions match TRBD2. Germline assignment: CDR1 SQVTM and CDR2 ANQGSEA. J was trimmed by 6 bases and V by 6 bases; bases with no gene match: 13. The CDR3 runs to 15 residues. The CDR3 bases are TGCAGCGTGAACGGACTAGAGCGGGGGATCAATGAGCAGTTCTTC. Translating it yields CSVNGLERGINEQFF.